This T cell receptor beta chain comes out of a study of blood T cell repertoires in COVID-19. Study-wide context: T cells, B-cell-depleted T cells, or PBMCs supplied cDNA or gDNA.

Methods used by the authors: The authors estimated nucleated cell counts from reference gene primer amplification. Profiled with immunoSEQ multiplex PCR; TCRdb holds only in-frame clones, not every one. D and trimming come from the DNA, and the V and J calls and clone size come from that table. The sample lists 100,000 to 120,000 clones, about 80% occurring once. The CDR3 is 12 amino acids. Germline CDR1 is MDHEN and CDR2 is SYDVKM. The germline V and J ends were trimmed by 3 bases and 5 bases, with 5 bases remaining between them. The sample taken for sequencing was peripheral blood. The chain carries TRBV28 and TRBJ1-5; D gene uncertain. This clonotype was sampled from a woman of 80 years or more with acute or convalescent COVID-19. The CDR3 nucleotides are TGTGCCAGCAGTTTTATATATCAGCCCCAGCATTTT. This encodes CASSFIYQPQHF.